These T cell receptor beta chains were read from a single sample in a study of T-cell reconstitution after alpha-beta-depleted transplantation in children. TCRdb re-called the PCR reads with MiXCR, one entry per CDR3 protein. The table shows about 610,000 distinct CDR3 sequences, with more than 9% occurring only once. Sample: PBMCs from the stem cell graft donor, taken from the stem cell graft. The source of these receptors is a human donor who donated a stem cell graft to a child with acute myeloid leukemia. Both conserved end residues are part of each CDR3. Fields, in order: V gene, J gene, D gene, clone size, CDR3 protein, CDR3 DNA. The D gene is left open where the match is weak. Clone size is not always given. Where it is, it says once, few, many or a class for expanded clones.

V gene: TRBV13; J gene: TRBJ2-7; D gene: .; clone size: .; CDR3 protein: CASSPRGRGEQYF; CDR3 DNA: TGTGCCAGCAGTCCTCGCGGAAGGGGCGAGCAGTACTTC
V gene: TRBV7-2; J gene: TRBJ2-7; D gene: .; clone size: .; CDR3 protein: CASSSPRDSYEQYF; CDR3 DNA: TGTGCCAGCAGCTCCCCAAGGGATTCCTACGAGCAGTACTTC
V gene: TRBV30; J gene: TRBJ1-1; D gene: .; clone size: few; CDR3 protein: CACKTGNTEAFF; CDR3 DNA: TGTGCCTGCAAGACAGGGAACACTGAAGCTTTCTTT
V gene: TRBV29-1; J gene: TRBJ2-2; D gene: .; clone size: .; CDR3 protein: CSVEARQAGELFF; CDR3 DNA: TGCAGCGTTGAAGCCAGACAGGCCGGGGAGCTGTTTTTT
V gene: TRBV29-1; J gene: TRBJ2-3; D gene: .; clone size: .; CDR3 protein: CSVDWKDTQYF; CDR3 DNA: TGCAGCGTTGATTGGAAGGATACGCAGTATTTT
V gene: TRBV12-3/TRBV12-4; J gene: TRBJ1-1; D gene: .; clone size: few; CDR3 protein: CASSLFAGVGTEAFF; CDR3 DNA: TGTGCCAGCAGTTTATTTGCAGGGGTGGGCACTGAAGCTTTCTTT
V gene: TRBV18; J gene: TRBJ1-1; D gene: .; clone size: .; CDR3 protein: CASSPDVNTEAFF; CDR3 DNA: TGTGCCAGCTCACCGGACGTGAACACTGAAGCTTTCTTT
V gene: TRBV29-1; J gene: TRBJ2-5; D gene: .; clone size: many; CDR3 protein: CSTRGRESQETQYF; CDR3 DNA: TGCAGCACAAGGGGGCGGGAGTCCCAAGAGACCCAGTACTTC
V gene: TRBV5-1; J gene: TRBJ1-1; D gene: .; clone size: few; CDR3 protein: CASSPSLQRRNTEAFF; CDR3 DNA: TGCGCCAGCAGCCCTTCCTTACAGAGGCGGAACACTGAAGCTTTCTTT
V gene: TRBV11-3; J gene: TRBJ2-1; D gene: .; clone size: .; CDR3 protein: CASSLDNRVDEQFF; CDR3 DNA: TGTGCCAGCAGCTTAGATAACAGGGTCGATGAGCAGTTCTTC
V gene: TRBV20-1; J gene: TRBJ2-5; D gene: .; clone size: many; CDR3 protein: CSARWGETQYF; CDR3 DNA: TGCAGCGCTCGGTGGGGGGAGACCCAGTACTTC
V gene: TRBV2; J gene: TRBJ2-7; D gene: TRBD2; clone size: .; CDR3 protein: CASGLAGEPTYEQYF; CDR3 DNA: TGTGCCAGTGGACTAGCGGGAGAGCCAACCTACGAGCAGTACTTC
V gene: TRBV3-1; J gene: TRBJ1-1; D gene: .; clone size: few; CDR3 protein: CASSQDAGFTEAFF; CDR3 DNA: TGTGCCAGCAGCCAAGATGCAGGGTTCACTGAAGCTTTCTTT
V gene: TRBV7-9; J gene: TRBJ2-5; D gene: .; clone size: many; CDR3 protein: CASSLADF; CDR3 DNA: TGTGCCAGCAGCTTAGCAGACTTC
V gene: TRBV19; J gene: TRBJ2-3; D gene: TRBD2; clone size: many; CDR3 protein: CASSLGLAGTNTDTQYF; CDR3 DNA: TGTGCCAGTAGTCTCGGACTAGCGGGAACCAACACAGATACGCAGTATTTT
V gene: TRBV2; J gene: TRBJ2-3; D gene: .; clone size: .; CDR3 protein: CASTPGPPLDTDTQYF; CDR3 DNA: TGTGCCAGCACACCCGGACCGCCATTGGACACAGATACGCAGTATTTT
V gene: TRBV20-1; J gene: TRBJ2-7; D gene: .; clone size: many; CDR3 protein: CSARDPGQGYEQYF; CDR3 DNA: TGCAGTGCTAGAGATCCGGGTCAGGGCTACGAGCAGTACTTC
V gene: TRBV3-1; J gene: TRBJ1-2; D gene: .; clone size: few; CDR3 protein: CASSREYGYTF; CDR3 DNA: TGTGCCAGCAGCCGAGAGTATGGCTACACCTTC
V gene: TRBV20-1; J gene: TRBJ2-5; D gene: .; clone size: .; CDR3 protein: CSALHRETQYF; CDR3 DNA: TGCAGTGCCCTGCATCGAGAGACCCAGTACTTC
V gene: TRBV6-2/TRBV6-3; J gene: TRBJ2-7; D gene: .; clone size: few; CDR3 protein: CASSNSDYEQYF; CDR3 DNA: TGTGCCAGCAGTAACTCAGACTACGAGCAGTACTTC
V gene: TRBV29-1; J gene: TRBJ1-3; D gene: .; clone size: few; CDR3 protein: CSASGNGNTIYF; CDR3 DNA: TGCAGCGCCTCAGGAAATGGAAACACCATATATTTT
V gene: TRBV5-1; J gene: TRBJ2-6; D gene: TRBD1; clone size: .; CDR3 protein: CASSPGLQGPPGANVLTF; CDR3 DNA: TGCGCCAGCAGCCCGGGGCTACAGGGGCCGCCTGGGGCCAACGTCCTGACTTTC
V gene: TRBV12-3/TRBV12-4; J gene: TRBJ1-3; D gene: .; clone size: .; CDR3 protein: CASSPDGKKGNTIYF; CDR3 DNA: TGTGCCAGCAGTCCAGACGGAAAAAAAGGAAACACCATATATTTT